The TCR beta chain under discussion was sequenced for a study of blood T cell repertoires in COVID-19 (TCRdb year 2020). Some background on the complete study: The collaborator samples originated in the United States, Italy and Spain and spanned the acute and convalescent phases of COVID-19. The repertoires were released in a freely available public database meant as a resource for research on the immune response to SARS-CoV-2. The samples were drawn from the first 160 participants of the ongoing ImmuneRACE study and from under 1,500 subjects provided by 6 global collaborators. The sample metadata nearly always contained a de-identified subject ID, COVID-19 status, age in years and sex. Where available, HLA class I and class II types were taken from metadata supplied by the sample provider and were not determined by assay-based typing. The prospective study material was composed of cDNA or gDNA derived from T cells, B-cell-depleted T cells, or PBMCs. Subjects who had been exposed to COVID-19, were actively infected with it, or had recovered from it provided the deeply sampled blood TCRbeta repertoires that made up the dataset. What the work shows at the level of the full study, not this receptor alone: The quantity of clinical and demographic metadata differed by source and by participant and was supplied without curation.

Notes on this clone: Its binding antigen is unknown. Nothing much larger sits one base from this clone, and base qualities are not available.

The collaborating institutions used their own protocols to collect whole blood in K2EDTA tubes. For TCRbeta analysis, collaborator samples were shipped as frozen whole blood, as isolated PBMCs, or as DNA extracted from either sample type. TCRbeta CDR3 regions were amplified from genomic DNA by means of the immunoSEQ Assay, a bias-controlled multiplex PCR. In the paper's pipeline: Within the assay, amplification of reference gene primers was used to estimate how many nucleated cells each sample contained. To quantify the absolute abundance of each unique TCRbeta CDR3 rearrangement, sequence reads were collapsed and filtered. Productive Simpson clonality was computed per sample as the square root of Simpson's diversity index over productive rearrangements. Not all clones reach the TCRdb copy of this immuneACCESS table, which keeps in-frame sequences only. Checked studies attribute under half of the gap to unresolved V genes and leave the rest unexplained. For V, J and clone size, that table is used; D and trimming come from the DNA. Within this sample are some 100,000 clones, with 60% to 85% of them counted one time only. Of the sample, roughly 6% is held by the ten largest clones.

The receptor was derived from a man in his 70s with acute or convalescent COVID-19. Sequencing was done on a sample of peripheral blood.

At the DNA level, the sequence is TGTGCCAGCAGTTACTCGGCGGTGGACTATGGCTACACCTTC. Its protein reads: CASSYSAVDYGYTF. The chain couples TRBV6-5 to TRBJ1-2; the D gene is not confidently resolved. V gives up 0 bases and J gives up 3 bases, and the segment between their germline ends measures 8 bases. The CDR3, from cysteine to phenylalanine, totals 14 residues. Only the CDR3 DNA is retained, 42 bases long and in frame from the first base. Via the germline V gene, CDR1 is MNHEY and CDR2 SVGAGI.